Listed below are T cell receptor beta chains from one sample, sequenced in a study of blood T cell repertoires in COVID-19. The data were produced by immunoSEQ multiplex PCR, yet TCRdb's version contains in-frame clones alone and is incomplete. The repertoire includes 270,000 or so clones, 80% to 90% of them detected once, and over 4% sits in the top ten. Input material: PBMCs or T cells enriched from blood (not recorded which). Receptors were obtained from a woman aged 30 to 39 with acute COVID-19. CDR3s include the opening cysteine and the closing phenylalanine or tryptophan. The D gene is left open where the match is weak. Clone size is stated in some rows and not others, as once, few, many or a class when expanded.

J gene | clone size | D gene | V gene | CDR3 protein | CDR3 DNA
TRBJ1-2 | NA | NA | TRBV28 | CASSFGGNYGYTF | TGTGCCAGCAGTTTTGGAGGCAACTATGGCTACACCTTC
TRBJ2-3 | NA | NA | TRBV7-7 | CASSLGGSLDTQYF | TGTGCCAGCAGCTTAGGAGGGAGCCTAGATACGCAGTATTTT
TRBJ1-6 | once | TRBD1 | TRBV28 | CASSLSLLYRGSSPLHF | TGTGCCAGCAGTTTGTCTTTACTTTACAGGGGCAGTTCACCCCTCCACTTT
TRBJ2-7 | NA | TRBD1 | TRBV4-1 | CASSLQGATEQYF | TGCGCCAGCAGCTTACAGGGGGCAACCGAGCAGTACTTC
TRBJ2-2 | NA | NA | TRBV6-5 | CASSYRSGELFF | TGTGCCAGCAGTTACCGTTCCGGGGAGCTGTTTTTT
TRBJ2-3 | NA | NA | TRBV5-6 | CASSLRETSTDTQYF | TGTGCCAGCAGCTTGAGAGAAACTAGCACAGATACGCAGTATTTT
TRBJ1-5 | NA | NA | TRBV5-8 | CASSDGTAGRGQPQHF | TGTGCCAGCAGTGACGGAACAGCAGGACGAGGGCAGCCCCAGCATTTT
TRBJ2-7 | NA | TRBD2 | TRBV28 | CASSLWGAGERDEQYF | TGTGCCAGCAGCTTATGGGGAGCGGGAGAGAGGGACGAGCAGTACTTC
TRBJ1-2 | NA | NA | TRBV24-1 | CATSEAGTYGYTF | TGTGCCACCAGTGAGGCAGGTACCTATGGCTACACCTTC
TRBJ2-3 | NA | NA | TRBV24-1 | CATSDRDTPAPPDTQYF | TGTGCCACCAGTGATAGGGACACCCCGGCTCCACCAGATACGCAGTATTTT
TRBJ2-5 | NA | TRBD2 | TRBV3-1/TRBV3-2 | CASSQALLLAEETQYF | TGTGCCAGCAGCCAAGCCCTCCTACTAGCGGAAGAGACCCAGTACTTC
TRBJ1-2 | NA | NA | TRBV28 | CASRSGGVGYTF | TGTGCCAGCAGGTCCGGGGGAGTAGGCTACACCTTC
TRBJ2-1 | NA | NA | TRBV29-1 | CSVAGAGYNEQFF | TGCAGCGTTGCGGGAGCAGGATACAATGAGCAGTTCTTC
TRBJ2-3 | NA | TRBD2 | TRBV25-1 | CASSAGTSGTDTQYF | TGTGCCAGCAGTGCTGGGACTAGCGGCACAGATACGCAGTATTTT
TRBJ2-5 | NA | NA | TRBV19 | CASSNTGREETQYF | TGTGCCAGTAGTAACACAGGGAGGGAAGAGACCCAGTACTTC
TRBJ2-7 | NA | NA | TRBV3-1/TRBV3-2 | CASSQSWDLTYEQYF | TGTGCCAGCAGCCAATCCTGGGACTTAACCTACGAGCAGTACTTC
TRBJ2-7 | NA | TRBD2 | TRBV7-2 | CASSPPPTSGSDEQYF | TGTGCCAGCAGCCCTCCCCCGACTAGCGGGAGCGACGAGCAGTACTTC
TRBJ2-4 | NA | TRBD1 | TRBV9 | CASSDRDSPNILQYF | TGTGCCAGCAGCGACCGGGACAGCCCAAACATCTTGCAGTACTTC
TRBJ1-6 | NA | NA | TRBV6-1 | CASSEATQGIDSPLHF | TGTGCCAGCAGTGAAGCGACTCAGGGTATTGATTCACCCCTCCACTTT